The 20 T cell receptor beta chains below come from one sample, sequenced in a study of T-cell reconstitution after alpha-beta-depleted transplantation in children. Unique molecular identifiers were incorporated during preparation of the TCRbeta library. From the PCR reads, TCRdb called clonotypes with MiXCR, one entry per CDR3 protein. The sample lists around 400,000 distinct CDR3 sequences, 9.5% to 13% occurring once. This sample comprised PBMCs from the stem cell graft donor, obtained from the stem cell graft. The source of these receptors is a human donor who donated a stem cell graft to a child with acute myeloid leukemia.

The CDR3 loop reads CASSRLGQVSEQYF. The CDR3 region has the DNA TGTGCCAGCAGTAGACTAGGGCAAGTAAGCGAGCAGTACTTC. The gene calls are TRBV27 and TRBJ2-7, with D possibly matching TRBD2 (6 bases). CDR1 is MNHEY, CDR2 SMNVEV, per germline (reference sequence). The CDR3 loop spans 14 amino acids. Trimming removed 5 bases from V and 6 bases from J, with 17 bases in between.

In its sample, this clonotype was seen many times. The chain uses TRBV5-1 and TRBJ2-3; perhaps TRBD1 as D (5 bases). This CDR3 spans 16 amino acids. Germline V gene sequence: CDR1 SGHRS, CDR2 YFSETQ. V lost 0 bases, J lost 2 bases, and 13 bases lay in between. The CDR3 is CASSLASGWATDTQYF. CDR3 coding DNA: TGCGCCAGCAGCTTGGCTTCAGGGTGGGCCACAGATACGCAGTATTTT.

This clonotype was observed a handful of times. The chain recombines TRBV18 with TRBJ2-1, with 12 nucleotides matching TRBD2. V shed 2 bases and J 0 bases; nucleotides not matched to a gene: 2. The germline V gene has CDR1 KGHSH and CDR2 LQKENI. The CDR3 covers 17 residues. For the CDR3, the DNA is TGTGCCAGCTCACCAGAGACTAGCGGGAGCTCCTACAATGAGCAGTTCTTC. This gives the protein CASSPETSGSSYNEQFF. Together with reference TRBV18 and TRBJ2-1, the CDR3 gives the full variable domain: NAGVMQNPRHLVRRRGQEARLRCSPMKGHSHVYWYRQLPEEGLKFMVYLQKENIIDESGMPKERFSAEFPKEGPSILRIQQVVRGDSAAYFCASSPETSGSSYNEQFFGPGTRLTVL.

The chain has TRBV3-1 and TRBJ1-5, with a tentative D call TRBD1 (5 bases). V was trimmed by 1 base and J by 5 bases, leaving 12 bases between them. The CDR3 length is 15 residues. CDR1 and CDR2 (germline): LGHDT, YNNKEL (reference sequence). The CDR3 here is CASSQGLRGDQPQHF. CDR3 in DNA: TGTGCCAGCAGCCAAGGTCTTAGAGGGGATCAGCCCCAGCATTTT.

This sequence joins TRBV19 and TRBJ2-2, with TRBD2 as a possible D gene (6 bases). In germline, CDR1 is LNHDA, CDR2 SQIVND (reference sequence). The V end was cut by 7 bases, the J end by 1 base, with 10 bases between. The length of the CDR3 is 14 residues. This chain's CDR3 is CASKAGLNTGELFF. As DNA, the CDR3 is TGTGCCAGTAAGGCGGGGTTGAACACCGGGGAGCTGTTTTTT.

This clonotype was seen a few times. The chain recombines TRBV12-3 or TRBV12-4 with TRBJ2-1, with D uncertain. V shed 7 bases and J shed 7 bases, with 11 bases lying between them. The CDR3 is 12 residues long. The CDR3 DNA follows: TGTGCCAGCACCTCAATTAGGAATGAGCAGTTCTTC. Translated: CASTSIRNEQFF.

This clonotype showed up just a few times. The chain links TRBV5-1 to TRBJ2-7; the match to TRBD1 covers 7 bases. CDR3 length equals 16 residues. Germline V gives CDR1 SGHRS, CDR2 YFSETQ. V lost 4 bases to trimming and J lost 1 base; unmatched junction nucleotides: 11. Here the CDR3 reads CASSADPGQSSYEQYF. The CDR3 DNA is TGCGCCAGCAGCGCCGATCCGGGACAGAGTTCCTACGAGCAGTACTTC.

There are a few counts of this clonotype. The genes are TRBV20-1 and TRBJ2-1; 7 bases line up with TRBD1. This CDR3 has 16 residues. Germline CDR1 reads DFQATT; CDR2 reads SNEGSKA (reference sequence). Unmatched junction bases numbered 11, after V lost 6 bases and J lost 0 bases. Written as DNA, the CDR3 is TGCAGTGCGCCTAGACAGGGATCGAGCTCCTACAATGAGCAGTTCTTC. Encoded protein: CSAPRQGSSSYNEQFF.

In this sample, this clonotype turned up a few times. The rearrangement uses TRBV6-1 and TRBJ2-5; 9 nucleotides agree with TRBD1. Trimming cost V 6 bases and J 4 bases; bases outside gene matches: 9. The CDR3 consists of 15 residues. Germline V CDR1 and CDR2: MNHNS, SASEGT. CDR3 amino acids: CASSWGQGKGETQYF. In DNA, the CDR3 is TGTGCCAGCAGCTGGGGACAGGGTAAAGGAGAGACCCAGTACTTC.

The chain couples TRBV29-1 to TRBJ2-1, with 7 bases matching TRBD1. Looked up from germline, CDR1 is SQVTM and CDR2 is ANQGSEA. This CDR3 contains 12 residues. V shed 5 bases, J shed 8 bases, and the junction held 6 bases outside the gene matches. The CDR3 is CSVHRGKDEQFF. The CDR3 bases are TGCAGCGTTCACAGGGGTAAGGATGAGCAGTTCTTC.

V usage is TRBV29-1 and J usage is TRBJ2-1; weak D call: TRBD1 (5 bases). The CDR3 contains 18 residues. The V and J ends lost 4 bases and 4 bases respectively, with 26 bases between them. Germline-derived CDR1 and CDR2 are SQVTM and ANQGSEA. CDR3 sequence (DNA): TGCAGCGTTGTCTCCAGACAGCCGAATCCTTACCGTTACAATGAGCAGTTCTTC. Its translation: CSVVSRQPNPYRYNEQFF.

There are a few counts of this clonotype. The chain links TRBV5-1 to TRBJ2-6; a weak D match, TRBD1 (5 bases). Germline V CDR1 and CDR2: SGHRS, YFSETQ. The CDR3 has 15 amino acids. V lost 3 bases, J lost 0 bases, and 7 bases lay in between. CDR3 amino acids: CASSWTNSGANVLTF. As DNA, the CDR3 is TGCGCCAGCAGCTGGACAAACTCTGGGGCCAACGTCCTGACTTTC.

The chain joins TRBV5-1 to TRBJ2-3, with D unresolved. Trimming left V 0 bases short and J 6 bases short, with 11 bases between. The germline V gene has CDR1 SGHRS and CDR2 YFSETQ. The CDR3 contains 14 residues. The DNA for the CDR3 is TGCGCCAGCAGCTTGGATTCCCCCCCCGATACGCAGTATTTT. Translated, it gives CASSLDSPPDTQYF.

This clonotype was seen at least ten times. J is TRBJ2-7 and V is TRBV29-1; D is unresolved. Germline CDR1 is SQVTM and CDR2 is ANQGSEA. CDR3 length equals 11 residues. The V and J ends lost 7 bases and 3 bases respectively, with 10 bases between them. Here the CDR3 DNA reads TGCAGCGCGGGTGGTGGCTACGAGCAGTACTTC. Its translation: CSAGGGYEQYF.

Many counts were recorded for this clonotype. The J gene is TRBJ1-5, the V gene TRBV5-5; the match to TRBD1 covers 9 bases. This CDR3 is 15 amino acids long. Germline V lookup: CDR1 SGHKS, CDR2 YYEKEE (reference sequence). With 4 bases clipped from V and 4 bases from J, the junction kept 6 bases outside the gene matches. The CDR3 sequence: CASSIGTGRNQPQHF. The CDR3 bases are TGTGCCAGCAGCATTGGGACAGGGCGAAATCAGCCCCAGCATTTT. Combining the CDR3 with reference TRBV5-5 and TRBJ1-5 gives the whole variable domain DAGVTQSPTHLIKTRGQQVTLRCSPISGHKSVSWYQQVLGQGPQFIFQYYEKEERGRGNFPDRFSARQFPNYSSELNVNALLLGDSALYLCASSIGTGRNQPQHFGDGTRLSIL.

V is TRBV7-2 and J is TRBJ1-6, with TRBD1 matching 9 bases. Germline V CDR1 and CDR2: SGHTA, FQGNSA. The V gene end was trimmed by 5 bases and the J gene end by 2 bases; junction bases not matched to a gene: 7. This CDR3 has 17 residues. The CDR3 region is CASSQPGDRAYNSPLHF. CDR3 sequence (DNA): TGTGCCAGCAGCCAGCCCGGGGACAGGGCCTATAATTCACCCCTCCACTTT.

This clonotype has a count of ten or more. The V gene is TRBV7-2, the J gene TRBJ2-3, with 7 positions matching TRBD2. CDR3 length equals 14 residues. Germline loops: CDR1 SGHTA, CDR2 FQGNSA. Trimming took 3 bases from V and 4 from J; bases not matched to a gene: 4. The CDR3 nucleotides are TGTGCCAGCAGCTTGACTAGCCCCCCAGATACGCAGTATTTT. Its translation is CASSLTSPPDTQYF. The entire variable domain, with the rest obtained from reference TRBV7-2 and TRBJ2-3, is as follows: GAGVSQSPSNKVTEKGKDVELRCDPISGHTALYWYRQSLGQGLEFLIYFQGNSAPDKSGLPSDRFSAERTGGSVSTLTIQRTQQEDSAVYLCASSLTSPPDTQYFGPGTRLTVL.

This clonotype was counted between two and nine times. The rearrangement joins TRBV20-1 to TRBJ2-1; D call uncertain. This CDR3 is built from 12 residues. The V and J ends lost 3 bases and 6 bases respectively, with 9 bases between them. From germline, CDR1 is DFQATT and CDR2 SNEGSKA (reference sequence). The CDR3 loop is CSASPLINEQFF. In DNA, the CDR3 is TGCAGTGCTAGTCCCCTTATCAATGAGCAGTTCTTC.

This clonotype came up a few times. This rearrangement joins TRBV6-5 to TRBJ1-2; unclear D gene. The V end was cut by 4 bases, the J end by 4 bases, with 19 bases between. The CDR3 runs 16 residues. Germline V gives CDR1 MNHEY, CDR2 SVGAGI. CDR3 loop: CASSSPKRPSPYGYTF. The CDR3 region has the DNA TGTGCCAGCAGTTCCCCCAAGAGGCCGAGCCCCTATGGCTACACCTTC.

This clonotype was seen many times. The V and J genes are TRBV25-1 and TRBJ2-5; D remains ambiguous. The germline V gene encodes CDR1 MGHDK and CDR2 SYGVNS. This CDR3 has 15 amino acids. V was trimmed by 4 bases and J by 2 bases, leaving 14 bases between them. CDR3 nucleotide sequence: TGTGCCAGCAGTGGAGGCAGGCCCAGACAAGAGACCCAGTACTTC. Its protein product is CASSGGRPRQETQYF. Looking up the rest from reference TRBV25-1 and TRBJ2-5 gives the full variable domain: EADIYQTPRYLVIGTGKKITLECSQTMGHDKMYWYQQDPGMELHLIHYSYGVNSTEKGDLSSESTVSRIRTEHFPLTLESARPSHTSQYLCASSGGRPRQETQYFGPGTRLLVL.